This T cell receptor (beta chain) was retrieved from a study of blood T cell repertoires in COVID-19 (dated by TCRdb to the early 2020s). At the level of the whole study: Collaborator samples came from the United States, Italy and Spain and covered acute and convalescent phases of COVID-19. The prospective study material was composed of cDNA or gDNA derived from T cells, B-cell-depleted T cells, or PBMCs. The dataset comprised deeply sampled blood TCRbeta repertoires from subjects exposed to, actively infected with, or recovered from COVID-19. The repertoires were released in a freely available public database meant as a resource for research on the immune response to SARS-CoV-2. Samples came from the ongoing ImmuneRACE study (first 160 participants) plus 1,254 subjects from 6 global collaborators. Sample metadata almost always included a de-identified subject ID, COVID-19 status, age in years and sex. Where available, HLA class I and class II types were obtained from metadata supplied by the sample provider rather than from assay-based typing.

About this clone itself: Which antigen it targets is not known. Base qualities are not recorded, but no much larger clone differs from it by a single base.

Broad study findings and their caveats: The amount of clinical and demographic metadata varied by source and participant and was provided uncurated.

Taken from the germline V gene, the CDR1 and CDR2 loops are SGDLS and YYNGEE. Including cysteine and phenylalanine, the CDR3 has 16 amino acids. CDR3 DNA only is kept here, 48 bases in frame from base 1. V has 0 bases trimmed and J has 4 bases trimmed; junction bases matching no gene number 9. The immunoSEQ Assay, a bias-controlled multiplex PCR, was used to amplify TCRbeta CDR3 regions from genomic DNA. As for the original processing: Within the assay, amplification of reference gene primers was used to estimate how many nucleated cells each sample contained. To quantify the absolute abundance of each unique TCRbeta CDR3 rearrangement, sequence reads were collapsed and filtered. For each sample, productive Simpson clonality was calculated as the square root of Simpson's diversity index across productive rearrangements. In TCRdb, the immuneACCESS table is reduced to in-frame sequences with V and J assigned. These tables do not hold every clone; where another copy was compared, an unresolved V gene accounts for under half, and the others remain unexplained. That table gives V, J and clone size, and the DNA gave D and trimming. The sample yields approximately 220,000 clones; 83% were counted once. About 2.5% of the sample rests with the top ten.

Collaborating institutions collected whole blood in K2EDTA tubes following their own protocols. For TCRbeta analysis, collaborators shipped samples in one of three forms: frozen whole blood, isolated PBMCs, or DNA extracted from either of those sample types. Sequencing was done on a sample of peripheral blood. This receptor was taken from a woman in her thirties or forties with active or convalescent COVID-19. The rearrangement combines TRBV9 with TRBJ2-5, with TRBD1 identical over 7 junction bases. The bases read TGTGCCAGCAGCGTAGGGGGTTCTAGGGGGCGAGAGACCCAGTACTTC. It encodes CASSVGGSRGRETQYF.